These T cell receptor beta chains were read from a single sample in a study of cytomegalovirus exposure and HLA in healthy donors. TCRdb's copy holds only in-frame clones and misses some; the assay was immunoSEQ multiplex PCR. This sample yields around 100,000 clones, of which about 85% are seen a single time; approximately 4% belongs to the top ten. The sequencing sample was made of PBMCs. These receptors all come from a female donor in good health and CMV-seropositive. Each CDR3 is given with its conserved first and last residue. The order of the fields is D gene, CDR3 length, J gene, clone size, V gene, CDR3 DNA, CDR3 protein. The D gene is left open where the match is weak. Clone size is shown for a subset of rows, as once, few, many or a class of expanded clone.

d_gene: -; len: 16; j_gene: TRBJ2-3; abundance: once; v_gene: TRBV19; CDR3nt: TGTGCCAGTACCTTCCGGTTGTCCGGGGGAACAGATACGCAGTATTTT; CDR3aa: CASTFRLSGGTDTQYF
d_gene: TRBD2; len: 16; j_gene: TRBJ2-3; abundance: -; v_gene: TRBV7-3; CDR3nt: TGTGCCAGCAGACTCGCGGGGGGACCACGACCAGATACGCAGTATTTT; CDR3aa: CASRLAGGPRPDTQYF
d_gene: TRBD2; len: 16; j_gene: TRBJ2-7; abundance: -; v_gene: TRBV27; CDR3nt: TGTGCCAGCAGTTTATGGACTAGCGGGAGGGCCTACGAGCAGTACTTC; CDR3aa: CASSLWTSGRAYEQYF
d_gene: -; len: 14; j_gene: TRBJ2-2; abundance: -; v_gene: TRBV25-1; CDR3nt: TGTGCCAGCCGCAACTTCCTGTTGTCCGGGGAGCTGTTTTTT; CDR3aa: CASRNFLLSGELFF
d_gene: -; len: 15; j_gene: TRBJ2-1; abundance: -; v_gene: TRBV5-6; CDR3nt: TGTGCCAGCAGCTTGGCCGCTGGGGCGCGTAATGAGCAGTTCTTC; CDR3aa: CASSLAAGARNEQFF
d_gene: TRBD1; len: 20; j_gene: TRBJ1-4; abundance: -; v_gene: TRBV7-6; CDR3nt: TGTGCCAGCAGCTTACAGCAGACAGGGGACTTCGATCCGGCTAATGAAAAACTGTTTTTT; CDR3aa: CASSLQQTGDFDPANEKLFF
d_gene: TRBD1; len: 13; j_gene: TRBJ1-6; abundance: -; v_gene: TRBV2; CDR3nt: TGTGCCAGCAGTTCTTCAGGGGGTTCACCCCTCCACTTT; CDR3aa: CASSSSGGSPLHF
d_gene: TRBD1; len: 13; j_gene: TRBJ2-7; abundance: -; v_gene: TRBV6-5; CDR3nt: TGTGCCAGTCGTGGGACAGGGGCATACGAGCAGTACTTC; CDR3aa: CASRGTGAYEQYF
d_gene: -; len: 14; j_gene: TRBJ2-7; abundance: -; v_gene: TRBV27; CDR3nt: TGTGCCAGCAGGGGGTACGGGAGAAACTACGAGCAGTACTTC; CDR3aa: CASRGYGRNYEQYF
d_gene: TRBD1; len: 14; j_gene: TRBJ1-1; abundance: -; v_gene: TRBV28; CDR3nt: TGTGCCAGCAGTGACGGGACAGGGAACACTGAAGCTTTCTTT; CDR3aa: CASSDGTGNTEAFF
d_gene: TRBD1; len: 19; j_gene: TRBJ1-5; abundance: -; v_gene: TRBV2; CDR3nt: TGTGCCAGCAGTGAGCGGACAGGGTACAACAAAGTAGGCAATCAGCCCCAGCATTTT; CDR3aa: CASSERTGYNKVGNQPQHF
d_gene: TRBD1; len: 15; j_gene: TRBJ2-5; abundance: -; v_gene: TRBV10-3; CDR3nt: TGTGCCATCAGTGAGGGACAGGCCACTCAAGAGACCCAGTACTTC; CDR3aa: CAISEGQATQETQYF
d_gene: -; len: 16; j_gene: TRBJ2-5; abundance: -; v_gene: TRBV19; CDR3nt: TGTGCCAGTAGTCGACCGGGACTTGCCTCCCAAGAGACCCAGTACTTC; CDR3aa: CASSRPGLASQETQYF
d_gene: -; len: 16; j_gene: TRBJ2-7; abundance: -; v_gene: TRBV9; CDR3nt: TGTGCCAGCAGCGTAGGAGGCGGGACAGCGCGCGACGAGCAGTACTTC; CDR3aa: CASSVGGGTARDEQYF
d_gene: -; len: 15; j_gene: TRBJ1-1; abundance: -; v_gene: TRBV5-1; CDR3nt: TGCGCCAGCAGCCCCCGGAGGGGCGGGAGCACTGAAGCTTTCTTT; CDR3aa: CASSPRRGGSTEAFF
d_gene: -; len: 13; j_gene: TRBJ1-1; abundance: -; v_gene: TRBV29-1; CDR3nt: TGCAGCGTTGGGGCAGGGGCTCGGACTGAAGCTTTCTTT; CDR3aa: CSVGAGARTEAFF
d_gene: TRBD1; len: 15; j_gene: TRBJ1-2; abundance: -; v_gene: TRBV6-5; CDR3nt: TGTGCCAGCAGTTACGGGCAGGGGGCGGCCTATGGCTACACCTTC; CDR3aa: CASSYGQGAAYGYTF
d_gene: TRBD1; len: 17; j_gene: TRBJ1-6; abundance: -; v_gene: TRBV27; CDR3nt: TGTGCCAGCAGTTGGGACAGGAGGAGCTCCTATAATTCACCCCTCCACTTT; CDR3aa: CASSWDRRSSYNSPLHF
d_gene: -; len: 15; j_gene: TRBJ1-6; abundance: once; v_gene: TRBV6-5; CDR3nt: TGTGCCAGCAGTTACACCGACGGGGATAATTCACCCCTCCACTTT; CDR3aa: CASSYTDGDNSPLHF
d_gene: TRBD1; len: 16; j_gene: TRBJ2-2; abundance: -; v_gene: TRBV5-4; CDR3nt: TGTGCCAGCAGCTTGGACAGGGGGCAGTACACCGGGGAGCTGTTTTTT; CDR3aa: CASSLDRGQYTGELFF
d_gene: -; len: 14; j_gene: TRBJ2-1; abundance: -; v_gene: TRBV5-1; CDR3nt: TGCGCCAGCAGCTTGGGACAGGTCTACAATGAGCAGTTCTTC; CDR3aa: CASSLGQVYNEQFF
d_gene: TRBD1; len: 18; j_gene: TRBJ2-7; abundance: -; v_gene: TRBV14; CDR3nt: TGTGCCAGCAGCCAAGGAATGGCAGGACAGGACCGATGGTACGAGCAGTACTTC; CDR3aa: CASSQGMAGQDRWYEQYF
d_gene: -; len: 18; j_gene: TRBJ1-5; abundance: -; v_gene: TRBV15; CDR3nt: TGTGCCACCAGCAGAGATCTGGGGGCCCGTGTTAGGAATCAGCCCCAGCATTTT; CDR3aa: CATSRDLGARVRNQPQHF
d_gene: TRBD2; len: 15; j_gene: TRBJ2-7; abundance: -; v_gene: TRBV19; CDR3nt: TGTGCCAGTAGTTGGTCTGCGAGGGAGGGATACGAGCAGTACTTC; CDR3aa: CASSWSAREGYEQYF
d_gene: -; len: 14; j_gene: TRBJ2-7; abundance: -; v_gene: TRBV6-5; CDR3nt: TGTGCCAGCAGTTACGGCACCGACTCCTACGAGCAGTACTTC; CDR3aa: CASSYGTDSYEQYF
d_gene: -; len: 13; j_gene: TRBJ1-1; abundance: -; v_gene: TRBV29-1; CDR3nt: TGCAGCGTTGACTGGGAGGTGAACACTGAAGCTTTCTTT; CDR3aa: CSVDWEVNTEAFF
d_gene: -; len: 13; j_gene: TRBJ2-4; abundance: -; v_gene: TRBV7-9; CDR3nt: TGTGCCAGCAGCACAGGGTTAAAAAACATTCAGTACTTC; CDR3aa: CASSTGLKNIQYF
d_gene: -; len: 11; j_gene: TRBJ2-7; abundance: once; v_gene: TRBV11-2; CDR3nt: TGTGCCAGCAGCTCAATCTACGAGCAGTACTTC; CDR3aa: CASSSIYEQYF
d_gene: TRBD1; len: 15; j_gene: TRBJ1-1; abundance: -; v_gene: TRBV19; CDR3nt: TGTGCCAGTAGCCGGACAGGGGACATGAACACTGAAGCTTTCTTT; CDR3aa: CASSRTGDMNTEAFF
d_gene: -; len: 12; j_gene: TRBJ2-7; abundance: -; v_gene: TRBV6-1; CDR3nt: TGTGCCAGCACCCTTACGCAGGGAGAGCAGTACTTC; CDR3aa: CASTLTQGEQYF
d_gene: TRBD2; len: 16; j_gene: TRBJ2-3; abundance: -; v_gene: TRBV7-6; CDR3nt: TGTGCCAGCGGACCGGGGGGGCCGGGGGCGGGAGATACGCAGTATTTT; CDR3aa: CASGPGGPGAGDTQYF
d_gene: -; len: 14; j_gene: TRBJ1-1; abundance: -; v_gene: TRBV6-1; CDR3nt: TGTGCCAGCAGGACACAACAGGGTGGCACTGAAGCTTTCTTT; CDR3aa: CASRTQQGGTEAFF
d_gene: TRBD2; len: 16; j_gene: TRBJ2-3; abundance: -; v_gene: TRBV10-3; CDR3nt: TGTGCCATCAGTGCTTCTAGCGGGGGACGATCAGATACGCAGTATTTT; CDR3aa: CAISASSGGRSDTQYF
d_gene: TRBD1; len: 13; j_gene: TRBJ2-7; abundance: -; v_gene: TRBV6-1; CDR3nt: TGTGCCAGCATCACAGGGGGCTCGTACGAGCAGTACTTC; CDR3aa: CASITGGSYEQYF
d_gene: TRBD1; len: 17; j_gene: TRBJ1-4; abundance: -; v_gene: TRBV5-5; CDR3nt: TGTGCCAGCCTCGAGGACAGGGGTCGTCCAACTAATGAAAAACTGTTTTTT; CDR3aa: CASLEDRGRPTNEKLFF
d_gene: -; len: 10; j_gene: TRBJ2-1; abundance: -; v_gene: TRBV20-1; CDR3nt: TGCAGTGCAACGAGGGTTGAGCAGTTCTTC; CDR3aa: CSATRVEQFF
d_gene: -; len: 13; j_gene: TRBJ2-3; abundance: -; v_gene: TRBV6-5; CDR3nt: TGTGCCAGCAGTTTCAGGGGCACAGATACGCAGTATTTT; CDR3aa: CASSFRGTDTQYF
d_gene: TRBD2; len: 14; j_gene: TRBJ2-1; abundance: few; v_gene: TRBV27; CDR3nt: TGTGCCAGCGCTAGCGGGAGGCCCCTCTATGAGCAGTTCTTC; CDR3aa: CASASGRPLYEQFF
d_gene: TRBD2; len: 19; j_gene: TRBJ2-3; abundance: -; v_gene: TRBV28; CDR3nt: TGTGCCAGCAGTTTCCTCCTTGAGGGGCTAGCGGATAGCACAGATACGCAGTATTTT; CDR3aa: CASSFLLEGLADSTDTQYF
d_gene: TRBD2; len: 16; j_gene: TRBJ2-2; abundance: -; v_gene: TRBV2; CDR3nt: TGTGCCAGCATCACTGGTCGGCTAGCGGGGGTCGGGGAGCTGTTTTTT; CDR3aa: CASITGRLAGVGELFF